This is a list of T cell receptor beta chains from one sample in a study of blood T cell repertoires in COVID-19. This table comes from immunoSEQ multiplex PCR, and its TCRdb copy is limited to in-frame clones, with some not included. The sample records 90,000 to 120,000 clones, 69% being singletons. The sequencing input was peripheral blood. These receptors were obtained from an elderly man with acute or convalescent COVID-19. The CDR3 runs from the conserved cysteine through the conserved F or W. A D gene is named only where the DNA matches it firmly. Clone size is given for some rows only: seen once, a few or many times, or a class if the clone is expanded.

TRBJ2-5,TRBV24-1,TRBD2,NA,CATSDYQTSGKETQYF,TGTGCCACCAGTGACTACCAGACTAGCGGCAAGGAGACCCAGTACTTC
TRBJ2-1,TRBV7-9,NA,few,CASSSEGGGQLYNEQFF,TGTGCCAGCAGCTCCGAGGGTGGCGGGCAACTATACAATGAGCAGTTCTTC
TRBJ2-7,TRBV6-5,NA,NA,CASIDSSYEQYF,TGTGCCAGCATCGACAGCTCCTACGAGCAGTACTTC
TRBJ2-3,TRBV29-1,NA,few,CSVRKGSRGPQYF,TGCAGCGTTCGGAAGGGATCCCGAGGGCCGCAGTATTTT
TRBJ2-7,TRBV4-1,TRBD1,once,CASSHHDRGAYEQYF,TGCGCCAGCAGCCACCACGACAGGGGGGCCTACGAGCAGTACTTC
TRBJ1-6,TRBV10-3,NA,NA,CAISAEASGSPLHF,TGTGCCATCAGTGCGGAGGCCTCTGGTTCACCCCTCCACTTT
TRBJ1-5,TRBV19,NA,NA,CASSIWGGNQPQHF,TGTGCCAGTAGTATATGGGGAGGCAATCAGCCCCAGCATTTT
TRBJ2-2,TRBV5-1,NA,NA,CASSLDGGLVNTGELFF,TGCGCCAGCAGCTTGGACGGAGGCTTGGTGAACACCGGGGAGCTGTTTTTT
TRBJ2-7,TRBV3-1/TRBV3-2,TRBD1,NA,CASSRRDRGGYEQYF,TGTGCCAGCAGCCGGAGGGACAGGGGGGGCTACGAGCAGTACTTC
TRBJ1-5,TRBV6-4,NA,NA,CASSREVNQPQHF,TGTGCCAGCAGTAGGGAGGTCAATCAGCCCCAGCATTTT
TRBJ2-1,TRBV2,NA,NA,CASSEGGGYSYNEQFF,TGTGCCAGCAGCGAGGGAGGCGGTTATTCCTACAATGAGCAGTTCTTC
TRBJ1-4,TRBV28,TRBD1,NA,CASRTGTGVEKLFF,TGTGCCAGCAGAACCGGGACAGGGGTTGAAAAACTGTTTTTT
TRBJ2-6,TRBV5-1,NA,once,CASSLAGPGANVLTF,TGCGCCAGCAGCTTGGCGGGTCCTGGGGCCAACGTCCTGACTTTC
TRBJ2-1,TRBV6-5,NA,NA,CASLSGDRPYNEQFF,TGTGCCAGCCTCAGCGGAGACAGGCCCTACAATGAGCAGTTCTTC
TRBJ2-3,TRBV30,TRBD2,NA,CAWSGASGRTDTQYF,TGTGCCTGGAGTGGGGCGAGCGGGAGAACAGATACGCAGTATTTT
TRBJ1-1,TRBV27,TRBD1,once,CASSLSGTGNTEAFF,TGTGCCAGCAGTTTGAGCGGGACAGGGAACACTGAAGCTTTCTTT
TRBJ2-1,TRBV5-5,TRBD1,NA,CASSFTGGSYNEQFF,TGTGCCAGCAGCTTTACAGGGGGCTCCTACAATGAGCAGTTCTTC
TRBJ1-2,TRBV28,NA,NA,CASSPLESVRSYGYTF,TGTGCCAGCAGCCCCCTCGAGAGTGTTCGGTCCTATGGCTACACCTTC
TRBJ2-7,TRBV28,NA,NA,CASSHQGTYEQYF,TGTGCCAGCAGCCACCAGGGCACCTACGAGCAGTACTTC
TRBJ1-2,TRBV6-2/TRBV6-3,NA,few,CASSPSGYGYTF,TGTGCCAGCAGCCCCTCCGGCTATGGCTACACCTTC
TRBJ1-1,TRBV15,TRBD1,NA,CATSTQTGSEAFF,TGTGCCACCAGCACCCAGACAGGGTCCGAAGCTTTCTTT
TRBJ2-3,TRBV28,TRBD2,NA,CATRLSGRAAVHPDTQYF,TGTGCCACCCGTCTAAGCGGGAGGGCCGCCGTTCACCCAGATACGCAGTATTTT
TRBJ1-1,TRBV20-1,NA,NA,CSASQGPNTEAFF,TGCAGTGCTAGTCAGGGCCCGAACACTGAAGCTTTCTTT
TRBJ2-3,TRBV7-2,TRBD2,NA,CASTPVAGLTDTQYF,TGTGCCAGCACCCCCGTAGCGGGACTTACAGATACGCAGTATTTT
TRBJ2-7,TRBV18,NA,NA,CASSSGGSYEQYF,TGTGCCAGCTCTAGCGGTGGCTCCTACGAGCAGTACTTC
TRBJ1-3,TRBV28,NA,NA,CASGTPTGFSGNTIYF,TGTGCCAGCGGAACCCCCACAGGGTTTTCTGGAAACACCATATATTTT
TRBJ1-2,TRBV5-1,TRBD1,NA,CASSSTGEYGYTF,TGCGCCAGCAGCTCTACAGGGGAATATGGCTACACCTTC
TRBJ1-4,TRBV20-1,NA,NA,CSVYSFEKLFF,TGCAGTGTTTACTCATTTGAAAAACTGTTTTTT
TRBJ2-6,TRBV6-5,NA,NA,CASSYVGSGANVLTF,TGTGCCAGCAGTTACGTCGGGTCTGGGGCCAACGTCCTGACTTTC
TRBJ2-2,TRBV18,TRBD1,NA,CASSKLLQGAANTGELFF,TGTGCCAGCTCCAAATTACTACAGGGGGCTGCGAACACCGGGGAGCTGTTTTTT
TRBJ1-5,TRBV10-1,NA,once,CASSESTNQPQHF,TGCGCCAGCAGTGAATCTACGAATCAGCCCCAGCATTTT
TRBJ2-3,TRBV5-1,TRBD1,few,CASSPGDRGDTQYF,TGCGCCAGCAGCCCAGGGGACAGGGGAGATACGCAGTATTTT
TRBJ1-1,TRBV10-1,NA,NA,CASSETPGFVGFF,TGCGCCAGCAGTGAGACTCCAGGATTTGTGGGTTTCTTT
TRBJ2-1,TRBV7-2,TRBD2,NA,CASSLGGRVDNEQFF,TGTGCCAGCAGCTTAGGCGGGAGGGTCGACAATGAGCAGTTCTTC
TRBJ2-3,TRBV28,TRBD2,NA,CARGRLAQNCPSTDTQYF,TGTGCCAGAGGTCGACTAGCCCAGAACTGCCCTAGCACAGATACGCAGTATTTT
TRBJ2-7,TRBV18,TRBD2,NA,CASSPLAVEQYF,TGTGCCAGCTCACCCCTAGCGGTTGAGCAGTACTTC
TRBJ1-5,TRBV28,TRBD1,NA,CASSGGQGGNQPQHF,TGTGCCAGCAGTGGGGGACAGGGGGGCAATCAGCCCCAGCATTTT
TRBJ1-1,TRBV18,TRBD1,NA,CASSTTGRNTEAFF,TGTGCCAGCTCAACGACAGGGCGGAACACTGAAGCTTTCTTT
TRBJ2-7,TRBV2,TRBD1,once,CASTGGTGLYEQYF,TGTGCCAGCACTGGCGGGACAGGGCTCTACGAGCAGTACTTC
TRBJ2-4,TRBV10-3,TRBD2,NA,CAMSSGRDIQYF,TGTGCCATGTCTAGCGGGAGAGACATTCAGTACTTC
TRBJ2-1,TRBV4-2,NA,NA,CASSQGGTSAYNEQFF,TGTGCCAGCAGCCAAGGGGGGACTTCTGCCTACAATGAGCAGTTCTTC
TRBJ2-3,TRBV5-1,TRBD1,once,CASSRGTGGTDTQYF,TGCGCCAGCAGCCGGGGGACAGGGGGCACAGATACGCAGTATTTT
TRBJ2-3,TRBV19,NA,few,CASSMNRVFADTQYF,TGTGCCAGTAGTATGAACAGGGTATTTGCAGATACGCAGTATTTT
TRBJ1-6,TRBV5-6,TRBD1,once,CASRGWDRGSPLHF,TGTGCCAGCAGGGGCTGGGACAGGGGTTCACCCCTCCACTTT